This is a list of T cell receptor beta chains from one sample in a study of a mutant IDH1 vaccine in newly diagnosed glioma. Here immunoSEQ multiplex PCR was the method, and the copy in TCRdb shows in-frame clones only, minus some. The sample lists tens of thousands of clones, about 80% occurring once. These receptors have no known antigen. Material: PBMCs, obtained from a glioma patient whose treatment included an IDH1 peptide vaccine. The receptor source for this set is a man aged 40-49 years with glioma. Some clones in this sample may be carry-over from other donors' samples. The CDR3 runs from the conserved cysteine through the conserved F or W. A D gene is named only where the DNA matches it firmly. Clone size is given for some rows only: seen once, a few or many times, or a class if the clone is expanded.

V gene: TRBV21-1
D gene: -
J gene: TRBJ1-1
clone size: -
CDR3 protein: CASSGWDGREAFF
CDR3 DNA: TGTGCCAGCAGCGGCTGGGACGGAAGGGAAGCTTTCTTT

V gene: TRBV5-1
D gene: -
J gene: TRBJ1-5
clone size: -
CDR3 protein: CASSLTLGDQPQHF
CDR3 DNA: TGCGCCAGCAGCTTGACTTTAGGGGACCAGCCCCAGCATTTT

V gene: TRBV19
D gene: -
J gene: TRBJ1-1
clone size: -
CDR3 protein: CASSSLYTEAFF
CDR3 DNA: TGTGCCAGTAGTTCCCTCTACACTGAAGCTTTCTTT

V gene: TRBV4-3
D gene: -
J gene: TRBJ2-7
clone size: -
CDR3 protein: CASSQDRGSTEQYF
CDR3 DNA: TGCGCCAGCAGCCAAGATAGGGGCTCAACCGAGCAGTACTTC

V gene: TRBV13
D gene: -
J gene: TRBJ2-7
clone size: -
CDR3 protein: CASSLDGSYEQYF
CDR3 DNA: TGTGCCAGCAGCCTGGACGGTTCCTACGAGCAGTACTTC

V gene: TRBV6-1
D gene: -
J gene: TRBJ2-7
clone size: -
CDR3 protein: CASSGVQGQHEQYF
CDR3 DNA: TGTGCCAGCAGTGGTGTACAGGGTCAGCACGAGCAGTACTTC

V gene: TRBV4-3
D gene: -
J gene: TRBJ1-1
clone size: medium-sized
CDR3 protein: CASSQDPRRTDTEAFF
CDR3 DNA: TGCGCCAGCAGCCAAGACCCGCGGAGGACGGACACTGAAGCTTTCTTT

V gene: TRBV29-1
D gene: TRBD1
J gene: TRBJ1-1
clone size: -
CDR3 protein: CSVSKDRGMNTEAFF
CDR3 DNA: TGCAGCGTTTCCAAGGACAGGGGCATGAACACTGAAGCTTTCTTT

V gene: TRBV11-2
D gene: -
J gene: TRBJ1-5
clone size: -
CDR3 protein: CASSSDLSRPQHF
CDR3 DNA: TGTGCCAGCAGCTCAGACCTCTCCCGGCCCCAGCATTTT

V gene: TRBV18
D gene: -
J gene: TRBJ1-1
clone size: -
CDR3 protein: CASSPGVVGGGMNTEAFF
CDR3 DNA: TGTGCCAGCTCACCAGGCGTCGTGGGGGGCGGGATGAACACTGAAGCTTTCTTT

V gene: TRBV18
D gene: -
J gene: TRBJ1-1
clone size: -
CDR3 protein: CASSPQPQLNTEAFF
CDR3 DNA: TGTGCCAGCTCACCACAACCACAATTAAACACTGAAGCTTTCTTT

V gene: TRBV5-6
D gene: -
J gene: TRBJ2-6
clone size: -
CDR3 protein: CASSLVSGANVLTF
CDR3 DNA: TGTGCCAGCAGCTTGGTCTCTGGGGCCAACGTCCTGACTTTC